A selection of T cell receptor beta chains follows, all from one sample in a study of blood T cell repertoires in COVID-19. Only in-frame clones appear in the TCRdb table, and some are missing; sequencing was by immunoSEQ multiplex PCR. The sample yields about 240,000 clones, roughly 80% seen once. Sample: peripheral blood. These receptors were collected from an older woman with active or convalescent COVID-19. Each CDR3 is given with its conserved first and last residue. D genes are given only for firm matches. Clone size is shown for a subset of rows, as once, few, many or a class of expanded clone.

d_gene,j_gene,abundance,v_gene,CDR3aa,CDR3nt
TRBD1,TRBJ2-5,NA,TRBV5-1,CASSSTGVVETQYF,TGCGCCAGCAGCTCGACAGGGGTTGTAGAGACCCAGTACTTC
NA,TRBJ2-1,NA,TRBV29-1,CSVEDQANNEQFF,TGCAGCGTTGAAGACCAGGCAAACAATGAGCAGTTCTTC
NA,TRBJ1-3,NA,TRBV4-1,CASSQDRGGRDTIYF,TGCGCCAGCAGCCAAGATCGGGGAGGGAGGGACACCATATATTTT
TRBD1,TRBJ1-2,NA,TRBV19,CATWTGDGYTF,TGTGCCACGTGGACAGGGGATGGCTACACCTTC
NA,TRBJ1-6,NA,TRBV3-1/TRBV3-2,CASSQEAGGSPLHF,TGTGCCAGCAGCCAAGAGGCGGGGGGTTCACCCCTCCACTTT
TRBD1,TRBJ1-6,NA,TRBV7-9,CASSLVTGVGNSPLHF,TGTGCCAGCAGCTTAGTTACAGGGGTTGGTAATTCACCCCTCCACTTT
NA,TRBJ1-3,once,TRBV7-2,CASSLDFSRWDTIYF,TGTGCCAGCAGCTTAGATTTTAGCCGATGGGACACCATATATTTT
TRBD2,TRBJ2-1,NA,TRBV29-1,CSARTSFPYNEQFF,TGCAGCGCCAGGACTAGTTTCCCATACAATGAGCAGTTCTTC
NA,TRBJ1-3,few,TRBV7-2,CASSLGSVVGNTIYF,TGTGCCAGCAGCTTAGGGTCAGTTGTCGGAAACACCATATATTTT
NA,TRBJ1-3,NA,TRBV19,CASSKGVPGNTIYF,TGTGCCAGTAGTAAGGGGGTGCCTGGAAACACCATATATTTT
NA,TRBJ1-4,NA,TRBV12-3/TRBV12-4,CASGPPGKEKLFF,TGTGCCAGCGGCCCCCCCGGGAAGGAAAAACTGTTTTTT